A single sample is the source of the 7 T cell receptor beta chains below, sequenced in a study of T cell responses to AZD1222 COVID-19 vaccine. Assay: immunoSEQ multiplex PCR; the TCRdb copy retains only in-frame clones and omits some. The sample yields 95,000 to 150,000 clones, roughly nine tenths seen once. The sample was peripheral blood, taken on day 0 of AZD1222 vaccination. The origin of the receptors is an adult in good health.

The chain is built from TRBV29-1 and TRBJ2-3; 12 bases are shared with TRBD2. V was clipped by 5 bases and J by 2 bases; unmatched bases: 8. The CDR3 loop spans 16 amino acids. Germline CDR1 is SQVTM and CDR2 is ANQGSEA. CDR3 in amino acids: CSVPSSGRADTDTQYF. The CDR3 DNA sequence: TGCAGCGTTCCCTCTAGCGGGAGGGCCGACACAGATACGCAGTATTTT.

This clone was seen once. The chain couples TRBV5-1 to TRBJ1-6; D gene unclear. Trimming removed 4 bases at V and 7 bases at J, with 24 bases between. There are 18 residues in the CDR3. The germline CDR1 and CDR2 sequences are SGHRS and YFSETQ. The CDR3 region has the DNA TGCGCCAGCAGCGCCCAGCCCTTCCGGGCCAAGGAAAATTCACCCCTCCACTTT. Translating it yields CASSAQPFRAKENSPLHF.

V is TRBV3-1 (or the pseudogene TRBV3-2) and J is TRBJ2-1; 8 nucleotides line up with TRBD2. The germline V gene has CDR1 LGHDT and CDR2 YNNKEL (reference sequence). The CDR3 contains 15 residues. With 3 bases clipped from V and 4 bases from J, the junction kept 5 bases outside the gene matches. The CDR3 DNA sequence: TGTGCCAGCAGCCAGGTAGCGGGACCTTACAATGAGCAGTTCTTC. Translation: CASSQVAGPYNEQFF.

This chain connects TRBV9 to TRBJ1-2; perhaps TRBD1 as D (6 bases). Germline CDR1 is SGDLS and CDR2 is YYNGEE. The CDR3 contains 14 residues. The V gene lost 7 bases and the J gene lost 3 bases, with 16 bases spanning the gap. CDR3: CASSPNRVDYGYTF. DNA of the CDR3: TGTGCCAGCTCACCCAACAGGGTGGACTATGGCTACACCTTC.

The gene calls are TRBV6-1 and TRBJ1-5; D gene uncertain. This CDR3 has 15 amino acids. From germline, CDR1 is MNHNS and CDR2 SASEGT. The V end was cut by 1 base, the J end by 5 bases, with 12 bases between. CDR3 residues: CASSEDGEVYQPQHF. CDR3 nucleotide sequence: TGTGCCAGCAGTGAAGATGGTGAAGTCTATCAGCCCCAGCATTTT.

A single count supports this clone. The chain uses TRBV7-3 and TRBJ2-2; TRBD1 is a possible D gene (8 bases). Germline CDR1 reads SGHTA; CDR2 reads FQGTGA. The length of the CDR3 is 15 residues. The V and J ends lost 5 bases and 4 bases respectively, with 14 bases between them. CDR3 in DNA: TGTGCCAGCAGCCCCTACAGGGGGGGCACCGGGGAGCTGTTTTTT. Its protein is CASSPYRGGTGELFF.

The chain recombines TRBV28 with TRBJ1-5; 10 bases line up with TRBD1. J lost 6 bases, V lost 6 bases, and 11 bases had no gene match. This CDR3 comprises 16 residues. Germline values: CDR1 MDHEN, CDR2 SYDVKM. In DNA form, the CDR3 reads TGTGCCAGCAGGAGGGGCGGGACAGGGGCAGGTCAGCCCCAGCATTTT. Amino acid sequence: CASRRGGTGAGQPQHF.